The following is a T cell receptor beta chain sequence with its context. This record comes from a study of metastatic and nonmetastatic thyroid tumors. Each patient went into thyroid surgery without having received any treatment. This CDR3 is 12 amino acids long. V shed 5 bases and J shed 7 bases, with 14 bases lying between them. The germline V gene has CDR1 DFQATT and CDR2 SNEGSKA (reference sequence). Via MiXCR, TCRdb re-called the PCR reads. This sample has 15,000 to 20,000 clones; approximately 14% occur once, and the top ten carry 15% to 20%. Material for sequencing was blood. V usage is TRBV20-1 and J usage is TRBJ1-1; perhaps TRBD1 as D (6 bases). The receptor comes from a female donor with papillary thyroid cancer or a benign thyroid nodule (not recorded which). Some clones in this sample may be carry-over from other donors' samples. The CDR3 spells CSAQRGAGEAFF. The CDR3 region has the DNA TGCAGTGCTCAAAGGGGGGCCGGTGAAGCTTTCTTT.